What follows describes a single TCR beta chain. This CDR3 is 16 amino acids long. Unmatched junction bases numbered 5, after V lost 1 base and J lost 2 bases. CDR1 LGHDT and CDR2 YNNKEL come from the germline V gene (reference sequence). This table comes from immunoSEQ multiplex PCR, and its TCRdb copy is limited to in-frame clones, with some not included. The table shows some 70,000 clones, with 90% occurring only once. These data are taken from a study of blood T cell repertoires in COVID-19. Study-wide background: Sample material is recorded as cDNA or gDNA derived from T cells, B-cell-depleted T cells, or PBMCs.

V usage is TRBV3-1 (or the pseudogene TRBV3-2) and J usage is TRBJ2-5; TRBD1 matches 9 bases. Sequenced material: peripheral blood. This clonotype originated in a man aged 50 to 60 with acute or convalescent COVID-19. The DNA for the CDR3 is TGTGCCAGCAGCCAAGTGGGACAGGGCTTACAAGAGACCCAGTACTTC. Translated: CASSQVGQGLQETQYF.